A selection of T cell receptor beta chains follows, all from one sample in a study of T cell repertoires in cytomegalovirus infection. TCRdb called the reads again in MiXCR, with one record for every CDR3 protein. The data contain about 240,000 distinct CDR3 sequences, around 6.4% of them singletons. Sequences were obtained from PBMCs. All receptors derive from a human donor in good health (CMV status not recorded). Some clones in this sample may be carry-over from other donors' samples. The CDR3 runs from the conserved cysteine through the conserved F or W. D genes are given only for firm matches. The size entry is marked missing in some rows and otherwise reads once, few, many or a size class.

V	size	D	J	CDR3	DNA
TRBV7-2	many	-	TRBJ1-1	CASSLAGVNTEAFF	TGTGCCAGCAGCTTAGCCGGGGTGAACACTGAAGCTTTCTTT
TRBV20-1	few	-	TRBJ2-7	CSARDSGEMGEQYF	TGCAGTGCTAGAGACTCAGGGGAAATGGGCGAGCAGTACTTC
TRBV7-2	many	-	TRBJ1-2	CASSFAKGGAGYGYTF	TGTGCCAGCAGCTTCGCGAAGGGGGGGGCGGGCTATGGCTACACCTTC
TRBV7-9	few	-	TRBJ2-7	CASSLGVYEQYF	TGTGCCAGCAGCTTAGGAGTTTACGAGCAGTACTTC
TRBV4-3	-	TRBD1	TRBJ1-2	CASSQQGAVGGYTF	TGCGCCAGCAGCCAACAGGGGGCCGTTGGAGGCTACACCTTC
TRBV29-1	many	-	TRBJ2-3	CSVDSGTSFPTDTQYF	TGCAGCGTAGACTCTGGGACCTCTTTCCCCACAGATACGCAGTATTTT
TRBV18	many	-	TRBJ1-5	CASSAGDSGNQPQHF	TGTGCCAGCTCAGCAGGAGACAGCGGAAATCAGCCCCAGCATTTT
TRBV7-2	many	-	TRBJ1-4	CASSFRPTNEKLFF	TGTGCCAGCAGCTTTCGCCCGACTAATGAAAAACTGTTTTTT
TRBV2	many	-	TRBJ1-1	CASSKGLNTEAFF	TGTGCCAGCAGCAAGGGGTTGAACACTGAAGCTTTCTTT
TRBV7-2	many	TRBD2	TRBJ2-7	CASSLVSGRGGNHEQYF	TGTGCCAGCAGCTTAGTGAGTGGGCGGGGGGGTAATCACGAGCAGTACTTC
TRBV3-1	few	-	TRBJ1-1	CASSQPRGTRAFF	TGTGCCAGCAGCCAACCCCGGGGAACCAGGGCTTTCTTT
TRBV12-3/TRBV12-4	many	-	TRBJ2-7	CASSLGGPSQVEQYF	TGTGCCAGCAGTTTAGGGGGCCCCTCGCAGGTCGAGCAGTACTTC
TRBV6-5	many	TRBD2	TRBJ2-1	CASSYEGRVSYNEQFF	TGTGCCAGCAGTTACGAAGGGAGGGTCTCCTACAATGAGCAGTTCTTC
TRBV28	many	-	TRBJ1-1	CASSLSGRATEAFF	TGTGCCAGCAGTTTATCAGGGAGGGCCACTGAAGCTTTCTTT
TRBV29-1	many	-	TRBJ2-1	CSVGDSSYNEQFF	TGCAGCGTTGGAGACAGTTCCTACAATGAGCAGTTCTTC
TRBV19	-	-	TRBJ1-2	CASSILSGIDGYTF	TGTGCCAGTAGTATCCTTTCAGGGATTGATGGCTACACCTTC
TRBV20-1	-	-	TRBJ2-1	CSARREQGRDEQFF	TGCAGTGCTAGAAGGGAGCAGGGGAGGGATGAGCAGTTCTTC
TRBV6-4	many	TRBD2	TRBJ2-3	CASSSGIPTDTQYF	TGTGCCAGCTCTAGCGGGATACCCACAGATACGCAGTATTTT
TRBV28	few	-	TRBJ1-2	CASSAAGAYGYTF	TGTGCCAGCAGTGCCGCAGGGGCCTATGGCTACACCTTC
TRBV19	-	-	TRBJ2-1	CASTSRDEQFF	TGTGCCAGTACCTCGCGCGATGAGCAGTTCTTC
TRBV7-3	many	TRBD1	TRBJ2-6	CASSLRGQGAYGANVLTF	TGTGCCAGCAGCCTCCGGGGACAGGGGGCGTACGGGGCCAACGTCCTGACTTTC
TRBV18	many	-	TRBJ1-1	CASSPLGLVMNTEAFF	TGTGCCAGCTCACCTCTCGGACTTGTCATGAACACTGAAGCTTTCTTT
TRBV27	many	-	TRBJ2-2	CASSFLTGNGELFF	TGTGCCAGCAGTTTCCTAACAGGGAACGGGGAGCTGTTTTTT
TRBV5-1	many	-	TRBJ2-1	CASSLEGRGSYNEQFF	TGCGCCAGCAGCTTGGAGGGCAGGGGCTCCTACAATGAGCAGTTCTTC
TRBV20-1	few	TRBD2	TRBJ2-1	CSYRAGPSYNEQFF	TGCAGTTACAGAGCGGGGCCGTCCTACAATGAGCAGTTCTTC
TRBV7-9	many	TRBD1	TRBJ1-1	CASSRTGENTEAFF	TGTGCCAGCAGCCGGACAGGGGAGAACACTGAAGCTTTCTTT
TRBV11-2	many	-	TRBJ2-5	CASSLGGWETQYF	TGTGCCAGCAGCTTAGGGGGTTGGGAGACCCAGTACTTC
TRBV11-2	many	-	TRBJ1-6	CASSLFRGNSPLHF	TGTGCCAGCAGCTTGTTCAGGGGTAATTCACCCCTCCACTTT
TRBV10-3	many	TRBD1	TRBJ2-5	CAISEGTGQETQYF	TGTGCCATCAGTGAGGGGACAGGCCAAGAGACCCAGTACTTC
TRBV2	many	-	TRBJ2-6	CASSEGRVGRFYSGANVLTF	TGTGCCAGCAGTGAAGGAAGGGTGGGCAGATTCTACTCTGGGGCCAACGTCCTGACTTTC
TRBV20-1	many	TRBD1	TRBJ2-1	CSARDPGQGYNEQFF	TGCAGTGCTAGAGATCCGGGACAGGGATACAATGAGCAGTTCTTC
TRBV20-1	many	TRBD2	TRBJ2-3	CSAGPRAGGITDTQYF	TGCAGTGCTGGCCCTAGGGCGGGGGGGATCACAGATACGCAGTATTTT
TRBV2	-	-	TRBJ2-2	CASSTSGVGQLANTGELFF	TGTGCCAGCAGTACCTCAGGCGTTGGACAGTTGGCGAACACCGGGGAGCTGTTTTTT
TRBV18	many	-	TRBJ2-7	CASSPQNGQSYEQYF	TGTGCCAGCTCACCACAAAACGGTCAATCCTACGAGCAGTACTTC
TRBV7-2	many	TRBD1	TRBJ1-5	CASSARGGQVSNQPQHF	TGTGCCAGCAGCGCCAGGGGGGGGCAGGTTAGCAATCAGCCCCAGCATTTT
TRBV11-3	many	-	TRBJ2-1	CASSRGPGSAYNEQFF	TGTGCCAGCAGCAGGGGTCCGGGGTCCGCCTACAATGAGCAGTTCTTC
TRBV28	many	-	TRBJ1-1	CASSYTINTEAFF	TGTGCCAGCAGTTACACGATTAACACTGAAGCTTTCTTT
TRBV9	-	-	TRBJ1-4	CASSVGEFGEKLFF	TGTGCCAGCAGCGTGGGGGAGTTTGGAGAAAAACTGTTTTTT
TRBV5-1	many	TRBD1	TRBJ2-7	CASGPDRGIYEQYF	TGCGCCAGCGGTCCGGACAGGGGGATCTACGAGCAGTACTTC
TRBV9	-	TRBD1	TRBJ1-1	CASSGRTGGTEAFF	TGTGCCAGCAGCGGTCGGACAGGGGGCACTGAAGCTTTCTTT
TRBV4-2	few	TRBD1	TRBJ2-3	CASSQGQGGSTDTQYF	TGTGCCAGCAGCCAAGGACAGGGGGGTAGCACAGATACGCAGTATTTT
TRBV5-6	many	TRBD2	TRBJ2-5	CASSLRLAGGNQETQYF	TGTGCCAGCAGCTTGCGACTAGCGGGGGGGAATCAAGAGACCCAGTACTTC
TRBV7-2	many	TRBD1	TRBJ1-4	CASSVTGQTNEKLFF	TGTGCCAGCAGCGTAACGGGACAGACTAATGAAAAACTGTTTTTT
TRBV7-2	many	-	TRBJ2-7	CASSVPGVSYEQYF	TGTGCCAGCAGCGTCCCAGGGGTCTCCTACGAGCAGTACTTC
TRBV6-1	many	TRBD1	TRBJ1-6	CASTETGTGYLGSPLHF	TGTGCCAGCACCGAGACCGGGACAGGGTATTTAGGATCACCCCTCCACTTT
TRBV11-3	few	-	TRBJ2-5	CASIHPQGTQYF	TGTGCCAGCATCCATCCCCAGGGGACCCAGTACTTC
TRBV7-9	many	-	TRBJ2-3	CASSLPQGTDTQYF	TGTGCCAGCAGCTTACCCCAAGGCACAGATACGCAGTATTTT
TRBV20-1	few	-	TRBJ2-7	CSVAEGGAYEQYF	TGCAGTGTAGCCGAGGGGGGGGCCTACGAGCAGTACTTC
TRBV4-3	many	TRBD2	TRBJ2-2	CASSQAAGGDTGELFF	TGCGCCAGCAGCCAAGCAGCGGGGGGCGACACCGGGGAGCTGTTTTTT